This TCR beta chain is from a study of T-cell memory formation after mild COVID-19. The overall study: The study found TCR clusters largely donor specific.

In its sample, this clonotype was seen a few times. V shed 0 bases and J shed 5 bases, with 11 bases lying between them. This CDR3 is 14 amino acids long. CDR1 SGHRS and CDR2 YFSETQ come from the germline V gene. MiXCR, run by TCRdb on the 5' RACE reads, gives a single entry per CDR3 protein. The profile covers about 400,000 distinct CDR3 sequences, with 15% to 20% appearing a single time and roughly 21% taken by the ten largest. The TCR comes from a man between 18 and 35 years old who had mild COVID-19 (a few samples of this study predate the infection). Cell type and time point are not known. The chain uses TRBV5-1 and TRBJ2-5; a possible D gene is TRBD2 (6 bases). Sequenced: PBMCs or a T cell subset sorted from them (not recorded which). The CDR3 coding sequence is TGCGCCAGCAGCTTGGCCGTTCTAGCGGAGACCCAGTACTTC. Protein product: CASSLAVLAETQYF.